The sample holds a few counts of the clone carrying this T cell receptor beta chain. What it recognizes is unknown. These data are taken from a study of cytotoxic CD8 clonotypes in ibrutinib-treated CLL. TCRdb's copy holds only in-frame clones and misses some; the assay was immunoSEQ multiplex PCR. The repertoire includes tens of thousands of clones, around 84% of them detected once, and under 7% sits in the top ten. Germline values: CDR1 MNHEY, CDR2 SMNVEV (reference sequence). The ends lost 2 bases at V and 2 bases at J; junction bases unmatched: 3. The CDR3 runs to 15 residues. Findings and limits, study-wide: Treatment saw public clonotypes, which were uncommon, either contract or stay stable. Lymph node repertoires were not studied, and sampling times were unmatched.

The sample in question was PBMCs, obtained before ibrutinib treatment. This receptor was taken from a human donor with chronic lymphocytic leukemia. The rearrangement uses TRBV27 and TRBJ2-7; TRBD2 matches at 10 bases. CDR3 DNA: TGTGCCAGCAGTTTAGGGCTAGCGGGAGCCTACGAGCAGTACTTC. Translation gives CASSLGLAGAYEQYF.